These 21 T cell receptor beta chains originate from one sample sequenced in a study of cytomegalovirus exposure and HLA in healthy donors. The PCR made use of 60 Vbeta and 13 Jbeta primers. The repertoire was sequenced with immunoSEQ multiplex PCR; TCRdb's copy has only in-frame clones and lacks some. The sample yields 120,000 or so clones, of which the top ten take up 3% to 4.5%. The sequenced material came from PBMCs. The receptor source for this set is a young man in good health and CMV-seronegative.

The chain combines TRBV4-2 with TRBJ2-7, with D tentatively TRBD2 (6 bases). The V end was cut by 0 bases, the J end by 7 bases, with 16 bases between. The CDR3 runs 15 residues. Germline-derived CDR1 and CDR2 are LGHNA and YNFKEQ. This CDR3 reads CASSQEWGEVGEQYF. Here the CDR3 DNA reads TGTGCCAGCAGCCAAGAGTGGGGGGAGGTTGGGGAGCAGTACTTC.

This chain uses TRBV9 with TRBJ2-1, with TRBD2 matching 11 bases. This CDR3 has 17 amino acids. V lost 3 bases to trimming and J lost 4 bases; unmatched junction nucleotides: 9. Germline V lookup: CDR1 SGDLS, CDR2 YYNGEE. The CDR3 bases are TGTGCCAGCAGCGCATCCTATAGCGGGAGGGGGTACAATGAGCAGTTCTTC. Translated: CASSASYSGRGYNEQFF.

The chain uses TRBV6-5 and TRBJ1-5; D is unclear. The CDR3 has 12 amino acids. V gave up 6 bases and J gave up 8 bases, with 11 bases separating them. Per the germline V gene, CDR1 is MNHEY and CDR2 is SVGAGI. CDR3 loop: CASSRLYEPQHF. For the CDR3, the DNA is TGTGCCAGCAGCCGTCTCTATGAGCCCCAGCATTTT.

This chain uses TRBV7-9 with TRBJ1-4; TRBD1 is a possible D gene (6 bases). V was cut by 7 bases and J by 12 bases, with 15 bases left in between. Germline V gene sequence: CDR1 SEHNR, CDR2 FQNEAQ (reference sequence). This CDR3 has 12 amino acids. DNA of the CDR3: TGTGCCAGCAACGAGGACAGCCGAGAACTGTTTTTT. The encoded protein is CASNEDSRELFF.

The chain uses TRBV7-6 and TRBJ2-5; the D gene is possibly TRBD2 (5 bases). The J call may be wrong; the DNA end is better matched by TRBJ2-7. Germline assignment: CDR1 SGHVS and CDR2 FNYEAQ. This CDR3 comprises 13 residues. CDR3 nucleotide sequence: TGTGCCAGCAGCTTAGGGACTTTAGACGAGCAGTACTTC. This gives the protein CASSLGTLDEQYF.

The chain couples TRBV11-1 to TRBJ1-2; 8 bases are a match to TRBD1. The germline CDR1 and CDR2 sequences are SGHAT and FQDESV (reference sequence). The CDR3 is 16 residues long. V dropped 2 bases and J dropped 6; count of bases not matched to a gene: 11. CDR3 residues: CASSLRARPGGDGYTF. CDR3 sequence (DNA): TGTGCCAGCAGCTTAAGGGCCCGGCCAGGGGGCGATGGCTACACCTTC.

To note about this clone: At one of its ends the junction is not consistent with the germline gene, which may arise from a read error. V and J are TRBV5-1 and TRBJ1-1, with 7 bases that match TRBD1. The germline V gene encodes CDR1 SGHRS and CDR2 YFSETQ. The CDR3 sequence is 14 residues long. The CDR3 reads CAGSKGQLNTEAFF. The DNA of the CDR3 is TGCGCCGGCAGCAAGGGACAGTTGAACACTGAAGCTTTCTTT.

The V gene is TRBV25-1, the J gene TRBJ1-1, with TRBD1 as a possible D gene (6 bases). The CDR3 runs 14 residues. CDR1 is MGHDK and CDR2 is SYGVNS in the germline V gene. V lost 1 base, J lost 10 bases, and 16 bases lay in between. For the CDR3, the DNA is TGTGCCAGCAGTGAATTAGACAGGTTTCAAAGAGCTTTCTTT. It yields the protein CASSELDRFQRAFF.

The chain has TRBV7-8 and TRBJ2-7, with 8 bases that match TRBD1. Germline-derived CDR1 and CDR2 are SGHVS and FQNEAQ. The CDR3 is 15 residues long. The V and J ends lost 0 bases and 1 base, in that order; junction bases with no gene match: 2. The CDR3 bases are TGTGCCAGCAGCTTAGCGGGACAGGTTTCCTACGAGCAGTACTTC. This sequence encodes CASSLAGQVSYEQYF.

V and J are TRBV5-1 and TRBJ1-2; the D gene is possibly TRBD1 (6 bases). This CDR3 has 15 residues. The germline gives CDR1 SGHRS, CDR2 YFSETQ. Trimming shortened V by 4 bases and J by 6 bases, and 19 bases separated the two germline ends. DNA of the CDR3: TGCGCCAGCAGCCCCACAGGGCCCCCAGTTGATGGCTACACCTTC. The encoded protein is CASSPTGPPVDGYTF.

The V and J genes are TRBV6-4 and TRBJ1-2; 7 bases map to TRBD1. The J segment lost 7 bases and the V segment lost 6 bases, leaving 8 bases of the junction unmatched. In germline, CDR1 is MRHNA, CDR2 SNTAGT. The CDR3 covers 13 residues. This CDR3 is CASSRGTDTGYTF. The DNA of the CDR3 is TGTGCCAGCAGCCGCGGGACAGATACTGGCTACACCTTC.

The chain employs TRBV11-3 and TRBJ2-1, with 8 bases fitting TRBD1. After removal of 4 bases from V and 8 bases from J, the junction contained 7 bases not matched to a gene. Germline CDR1 SGHNT, CDR2 YENEEA. The CDR3 extends over 14 amino acids. The CDR3 bases are TGTGCCAGCAGCTCTGGACAGGGAATCGATGAGCAGTTCTTC. It specifies CASSSGQGIDEQFF.

The gene calls are TRBV10-2 and TRBJ1-1; tentatively, D is TRBD1 (5 bases). The CDR3 contains 15 residues. V lost 3 bases and J lost 0, with 11 bases in between. Germline V gene data show CDR1 as WSHSY and CDR2 as SAAADI. CDR3 protein: CASSDYRSMNTEAFF. The CDR3 coding sequence is TGCGCCAGCAGTGATTACAGGTCGATGAACACTGAAGCTTTCTTT.

The rearrangement uses TRBV7-2 and TRBJ2-7; possibly TRBD1 for D (6 bases). Germline loops: CDR1 SGHTA, CDR2 FQGNSA. The CDR3 is 16 amino acids. The V and J ends lost 3 bases and 1 base respectively, with 16 bases between them. Here the CDR3 DNA reads TGTGCCAGCAGCTTCTTAGCGACAGGTCTTTCCTACGAGCAGTACTTC. Translating gives CASSFLATGLSYEQYF.

This chain links TRBV19 with TRBJ1-5; D may be TRBD1 (5 bases). V lost 5 bases to trimming and J lost 5 bases, with 13 bases between them. Germline V gene data show CDR1 as LNHDA and CDR2 as SQIVND (reference sequence). This CDR3 spans 14 amino acids. CDR3 nucleotide sequence: TGTGCCAGTAGTGACGGGGGTCGGGATCAGCCCCAGCATTTT. Its translation: CASSDGGRDQPQHF.

The chain has TRBV18 and TRBJ1-4, with TRBD1 matching 9 bases. Trimming at V came to 4 bases and at J to 8 bases, leaving 2 bases not matched to a gene. Germline assignment: CDR1 KGHSH and CDR2 LQKENI. There are 13 residues in the CDR3. CDR3 coding DNA: TGTGCCAGCTCACTTGGGACAGGGGAAAAACTGTTTTTT. As protein: CASSLGTGEKLFF. The entire variable domain, with the rest obtained from reference TRBV18 and TRBJ1-4, is as follows: NAGVMQNPRHLVRRRGQEARLRCSPMKGHSHVYWYRQLPEEGLKFMVYLQKENIIDESGMPKERFSAEFPKEGPSILRIQQVVRGDSAAYFCASSLGTGEKLFFGSGTQLSVL.

The chain is built from TRBV9 and TRBJ2-5, with TRBD1 matching 8 bases. Germline CDR1 reads SGDLS; CDR2 reads YYNGEE. CDR3 size: 13 residues. V was clipped by 0 bases and J by 7 bases; unmatched bases: 2. As DNA, the CDR3 is TGTGCCAGCAGCGTAGGAACAGGGGGGACCCAGTACTTC. Residues: CASSVGTGGTQYF.

A remark on this clone: It is likely a read error, because the conserved phenylalanine at the end of the CDR3 is missing. The chain combines TRBV18 with TRBJ1-5; unclear D gene. This CDR3 region has 17 residues. V lost 2 bases to trimming and J lost 2 bases, with 16 bases between them. The germline V gene encodes CDR1 KGHSH and CDR2 LQKENI. CDR3 loop: CASSPTPQRYGNQPQHS. The CDR3 DNA sequence: TGTGCCAGCTCACCAACCCCCCAGCGGTATGGCAATCAGCCCCAGCATTCT.

This chain links TRBV15 with TRBJ2-3, with D perhaps matching TRBD1 (6 bases). Germline assignment: CDR1 LNHNV and CDR2 YYDKDF (reference sequence). This CDR3 is 17 amino acids long. The V gene lost 8 bases and the J gene lost 0 bases, with 21 bases spanning the gap. The CDR3 loop reads CATRIDWGQESTDTQYF. CDR3 nucleotide sequence: TGTGCCACCCGTATCGATTGGGGGCAGGAGAGCACAGATACGCAGTATTTT.

The CDR3 nucleotides are TGTGCCATCAGTGAGGAATTAGTGGAAGCTTTCTTT. Protein: CAISEELVEAFF. The rearrangement joins TRBV10-3 to TRBJ1-1; D remains ambiguous. There are 12 residues in the CDR3. Trimming took 2 bases from V and 8 from J, leaving 9 bases between them. Germline loops: CDR1 ENHRY, CDR2 SYGVKD.

The chain links TRBV6-1 to TRBJ1-3; D might be TRBD1 (5 bases). Trimming stripped 6 bases from V and 4 bases from J, with 13 bases between. CDR3 length equals 14 residues. Germline CDR1 MNHNS, CDR2 SASEGT. In nucleotides, the CDR3 is TGTGCCAGCAGGAAAGGGGACTTAGGAAACACCATATATTTT. It specifies CASRKGDLGNTIYF.